These T cell receptor beta chains were read from a single sample in a study of control samples from healthy donors and cancer patients. TCRdb keeps only in-frame clones here, not all; method: immunoSEQ multiplex PCR. The sample records around 70,000 clones, 85% to 95% being singletons. The specimen sequenced was blood. Receptors originate from a woman under 40 in good health. CDR3s include the opening cysteine and the closing phenylalanine or tryptophan. D genes are given only for firm matches. Clone size is stated in some rows and not others, as once, few, many or a class when expanded.

TRBJ1-3 | TRBV15 | . | . | CATSRDFHAGSGNTIYF | TGTGCCACCAGCAGAGATTTCCACGCAGGCTCTGGAAACACCATATATTTT
TRBJ1-2 | TRBV7-8 | . | . | CASSLVFGGGSYGYTF | TGTGCCAGCAGCTTAGTTTTTGGGGGCGGATCCTATGGCTACACCTTC
TRBJ1-2 | TRBV4-2 | once | TRBD1 | CASSQDDGTGLGGGYGYTF | TGTGCCAGCAGCCAAGATGACGGGACAGGGCTTGGCGGGGGCTATGGCTACACCTTC
TRBJ1-4 | TRBV7-9 | . | . | CASYPPDTNEKLFF | TGTGCCAGCTACCCTCCGGACACTAATGAAAAACTGTTTTTT
TRBJ2-1 | TRBV2 | . | . | CASRGPYYNEQFF | TGTGCCAGTCGCGGACCGTACTACAATGAGCAGTTCTTC
TRBJ1-6 | TRBV2 | . | . | CASSRAQEVSPLHF | TGTGCCAGCAGCCGGGCCCAGGAAGTATCACCCCTCCACTTT
TRBJ2-3 | TRBV3-1/TRBV3-2 | . | . | CASSRGEEDTQYF | TGTGCCAGCAGCCGGGGGGAAGAGGATACGCAGTATTTT
TRBJ1-2 | TRBV6-1 | . | . | CASSEPRGDGYTF | TGTGCCAGCAGTGAACCCCGAGGGGATGGCTACACCTTC
TRBJ2-1 | TRBV30 | . | . | CAWRDYNEQFF | TGTGCCTGGAGGGACTACAATGAGCAGTTCTTC
TRBJ1-1 | TRBV5-4 | . | . | CASSLQRRNTEAFF | TGTGCCAGCAGCCTTCAACGCAGGAACACTGAAGCTTTCTTT
TRBJ1-2 | TRBV14 | . | . | CASSPSRYGYTF | TGTGCCAGCAGCCCGTCGCGGTATGGCTACACCTTC
TRBJ1-3 | TRBV7-9 | . | TRBD1 | CASSSGGDTIYF | TGTGCCAGCAGCTCAGGGGGTGACACCATATATTTT
TRBJ2-5 | TRBV6-1 | . | TRBD1 | CASSEANRGPQETQYF | TGTGCCAGCAGTGAGGCGAACAGGGGGCCCCAAGAGACCCAGTACTTC
TRBJ2-1 | TRBV11-3 | . | TRBD1 | CASSLGQGVSNEQFF | TGTGCCAGCAGCCTGGGACAGGGCGTCTCAAATGAGCAGTTCTTC
TRBJ2-5 | TRBV5-6 | . | . | CASTGDLETQYF | TGTGCCAGCACCGGGGACCTGGAGACCCAGTACTTC
TRBJ1-2 | TRBV30 | . | . | CAWSTIPDRIDGYTF | TGTGCCTGGAGCACGATCCCGGACAGAATTGATGGCTACACCTTC
TRBJ1-4 | TRBV12-3/TRBV12-4 | . | . | CASGTDTNEKLFF | TGTGCCAGCGGCACAGACACTAATGAAAAACTGTTTTTT
TRBJ1-2 | TRBV24-1 | . | TRBD1 | CATSDADRNYGYTF | TGTGCCACCAGTGATGCGGACAGGAATTATGGCTACACCTTC
TRBJ2-5 | TRBV5-6 | . | . | CASSSRTGEETQYF | TGTGCCAGCAGCTCCCGAACCGGAGAAGAGACCCAGTACTTC
TRBJ2-1 | TRBV5-1 | once | TRBD1 | CASSLEGRQGVDEQFF | TGCGCCAGCAGCTTGGAAGGGAGACAGGGGGTAGATGAGCAGTTCTTC
TRBJ1-1 | TRBV2 | . | . | CASGRRVTSEAFF | TGTGCCAGCGGGAGAAGGGTCACGTCTGAAGCTTTCTTT
TRBJ1-2 | TRBV2 | . | . | CASSDVGPGGYTF | TGTGCCAGCAGTGACGTGGGGCCGGGGGGCTACACCTTC
TRBJ2-7 | TRBV7-9 | . | TRBD2 | CASSSYSGGSYEQYF | TGTGCCAGCAGCTCTTATAGCGGGGGTTCCTACGAGCAGTACTTC
TRBJ2-5 | TRBV11-3 | . | TRBD1 | CASSAQTGYETQYF | TGTGCCAGCAGCGCCCAGACAGGGTACGAGACCCAGTACTTC
TRBJ2-7 | TRBV28 | . | TRBD1 | CASSTPGTDYEQYF | TGTGCCAGCAGCACTCCGGGGACAGACTACGAGCAGTACTTC
TRBJ1-6 | TRBV28 | . | . | CASSLSYSGISPAPLHF | TGTGCCAGCAGTTTAAGTTATTCCGGGATCTCCCCAGCACCCCTCCACTTT
TRBJ2-2 | TRBV11-3 | . | . | CASKRAVDTGELFF | TGTGCCAGCAAGAGGGCAGTGGACACCGGGGAGCTGTTTTTT
TRBJ2-1 | TRBV6-5 | . | TRBD2 | CASSPGGPPYNEQFF | TGTGCCAGCAGTCCGGGGGGGCCCCCCTACAATGAGCAGTTCTTC
TRBJ2-1 | TRBV27 | . | . | CASRRGGGWPYNEQFF | TGTGCCAGCAGAAGAGGGGGGGGTTGGCCCTACAATGAGCAGTTCTTC
TRBJ1-3 | TRBV12-5 | . | . | CASQAVRGNTIYF | TGTGCTAGTCAGGCCGTCCGCGGAAACACCATATATTTT
TRBJ1-2 | TRBV9 | . | TRBD1 | CASSDRTGSPGYTF | TGTGCCAGCAGCGACCGGACAGGGTCCCCTGGCTACACCTTC
TRBJ1-1 | TRBV6-5 | . | . | CASSYSPGAGTEAFF | TGTGCCAGCAGTTACTCCCCGGGGGCAGGCACTGAAGCTTTCTTT
TRBJ1-1 | TRBV7-9 | few | . | CASSLIDPWNTEAFF | TGTGCCAGCAGCTTAATTGATCCGTGGAACACTGAAGCTTTCTTT
TRBJ2-7 | TRBV9 | . | . | CASSVTTGYEQYF | TGTGCCAGCAGCGTTACCACAGGGTACGAGCAGTACTTC
TRBJ2-1 | TRBV14 | . | TRBD1 | CASSQHRQGLDNEQFF | TGTGCCAGCAGCCAACATAGACAGGGGTTGGACAATGAGCAGTTCTTC
TRBJ1-2 | TRBV7-9 | . | TRBD1 | CASSSTGAAILIGYTF | TGTGCCAGCAGCTCTACAGGGGCCGCGATCCTTATTGGCTACACCTTC
TRBJ1-2 | TRBV19 | . | TRBD1 | CASRIDLQGPARGGYTF | TGTGCCAGTCGGATTGACCTACAGGGGCCAGCGAGGGGTGGCTACACCTTC
TRBJ2-4 | TRBV7-2 | . | . | CASSLAPWGGSAKNIQYF | TGTGCCAGCAGCTTAGCTCCTTGGGGTGGGTCAGCCAAAAACATTCAGTACTTC
TRBJ2-2 | TRBV6-5 | . | . | CASVSTGELFF | TGTGCCAGCGTGTCGACCGGGGAGCTGTTTTTT
TRBJ2-1 | TRBV4-2 | . | TRBD2 | CASSQDRAGWGGSSYNEQFF | TGTGCCAGCAGCCAAGATAGGGCAGGTTGGGGGGGGAGCTCCTACAATGAGCAGTTCTTC
TRBJ2-2 | TRBV24-1 | once | . | CATSDNRGRNTGELFF | TGTGCCACCAGTGATAACCGGGGACGGAACACCGGGGAGCTGTTTTTT
TRBJ2-2 | TRBV2 | . | TRBD1 | CASRGDRTGLTGELFF | TGTGCCAGCAGGGGAGATAGGACAGGCCTCACCGGGGAGCTGTTTTTT
TRBJ2-2 | TRBV5-4 | . | . | CASSLGMEGVGGELFF | TGTGCCAGCAGCTTAGGAATGGAGGGGGTGGGTGGCGAGCTGTTTTTT
TRBJ1-1 | TRBV5-5 | . | . | CASSLVQGNTEAFF | TGTGCCAGCAGCTTGGTACAGGGGAACACTGAAGCTTTCTTT
TRBJ2-1 | TRBV28 | . | . | CASSLSGAAYNEQFF | TGTGCCAGCAGTTTATCAGGGGCGGCCTACAATGAGCAGTTCTTC
TRBJ2-2 | TRBV11-2 | . | . | CASSLAAPGRGTGELFF | TGTGCCAGCAGCTTAGCCGCCCCGGGTCGGGGGACCGGGGAGCTGTTTTTT
TRBJ2-1 | TRBV6-6 | . | TRBD1 | CASSYQTGASYNEQFF | TGTGCCAGCAGTTACCAGACAGGGGCCTCCTACAATGAGCAGTTCTTC
TRBJ1-2 | TRBV28 | . | . | CASSSFQAGYTF | TGTGCCAGCAGTTCATTCCAGGCTGGCTACACCTTC
TRBJ1-4 | TRBV18 | . | . | CASSPTGGIELFF | TGTGCCAGCTCACCCACGGGGGGCATTGAACTGTTTTTT
TRBJ1-4 | TRBV5-1 | . | . | CASSLGGTSTNEKLFF | TGCGCCAGCAGCTTGGGGGGGACATCAACTAATGAAAAACTGTTTTTT
TRBJ1-6 | TRBV3-1/TRBV3-2 | . | . | CASSQQHDSPLHF | TGTGCCAGCAGCCAACAACATGATTCACCCCTCCACTTT